The 28 T cell receptor beta chains below come from one sample, sequenced in a study of shared clonotypes between healthy human individuals (dated by TCRdb to 2020 to 2022). The library was prepared using the immunoSEQ multiplex PCR assay. The immuneACCESS repertoire file appears here via TCRdb, limited to in-frame rearrangements. These files lack a portion of the clones; in checked studies, under half of the deficit traces to unresolved V genes, and the cause of the others is not known. Here the sample has some 1,100,000 clones; roughly 74% occur a single time. 0.5% to 0.6% of the sample comes from the top ten. The material sequenced was memory CD4+ T cells from PBMCs. The label giving this sample's cell subset or site can be read as: CD45RA-negative fraction. Every receptor here comes from a man between 18 and 29 years old in good health. Some clones in this sample may be carry-over from other donors' samples.

The genes are TRBV7-3 and TRBJ2-2; no clear D gene. Germline CDR1 and CDR2: SGHTA and FQGTGA. The CDR3 has 15 residues. V was pared by 0 bases and J by 8 bases, with 13 bases between. In DNA form, the CDR3 reads TGTGCCAGCAGCTTAACCCCTCTCCCGGCGGGGGAGCTGTTTTTT. It is translated as CASSLTPLPAGELFF.

The genes are TRBV5-1 and TRBJ2-5, with 9 bases lining up with TRBD2. Germline assignment: CDR1 SGHRS and CDR2 YFSETQ. Unmatched junction bases numbered 8, after V lost 2 bases and J lost 0 bases. The CDR3 contains 17 residues. The CDR3 bases are TGCGCCAGCAGCTTTGGAGCGGGAGGCCATTACCAAGAGACCCAGTACTTC. Translated, it gives CASSFGAGGHYQETQYF.

The rearrangement uses TRBV6-1 and TRBJ2-5; 7 bases are shared with TRBD1. Germline lookup yields CDR1 MNHNS and CDR2 SASEGT. The CDR3 runs to 15 residues. Trimming cost V 8 bases and J 2 bases; bases outside gene matches: 11. CDR3 coding DNA: TGTGCCAGCTCTTCAGGACAGGTCAAACAAGAGACCCAGTACTTC. Translated: CASSSGQVKQETQYF.

This clone has just one count. The chain recombines TRBV7-2 with TRBJ2-7; TRBD2 matches at 9 bases. CDR1 and CDR2 (germline): SGHTA, FQGNSA. This CDR3 spans 14 amino acids. With V trimmed by 4 bases and J by 1 base, 2 bases remained unmatched. CDR3 nucleotide sequence: TGTGCCAGCAGCTCAACTAGCGGGTCCTACGAGCAGTACTTC. This encodes CASSSTSGSYEQYF.

This chain links TRBV29-1 with TRBJ2-3; D may be TRBD2 (6 bases). V was pared by 7 bases and J by 4 bases, with 21 bases between. The CDR3 is 15 amino acids. The germline V gene encodes CDR1 SQVTM and CDR2 ANQGSEA. This chain's CDR3 is CSALGLAKSADTQYF. CDR3 sequence (DNA): TGCAGCGCCCTAGGTCTAGCGAAGAGCGCAGATACGCAGTATTTT.

The rearrangement joins TRBV27 to TRBJ2-7, with a tentative D call TRBD1 (5 bases). The CDR3 is 14 amino acids. Germline CDR1 reads MNHEY; CDR2 reads SMNVEV (reference sequence). V shed 3 bases and J shed 4 bases, with 13 bases lying between them. The CDR3 region is CASSLSREGYEQYF. The CDR3 bases are TGTGCCAGCAGTTTGTCCAGGGAAGGTTACGAGCAGTACTTC.

The DNA of the CDR3 is TGTGCCAGCACCTTTAGCGGGACCCCCTACGAGCAGTACTTC. Translation: CASTFSGTPYEQYF. This chain links TRBV6-5 with TRBJ2-7, with 8 bases aligning to TRBD2. Trimming took 7 bases from V and 2 from J; bases not matched to a gene: 7. This CDR3 region has 14 residues. Germline loops: CDR1 MNHEY, CDR2 SVGAGI.

Remarks on this clone: This CDR3 is also generated by other DNA sequences in the sample. The V gene is TRBV9, the J gene TRBJ2-2, with D hard to call. Germline V gene lookup returns CDR1 SGDLS and CDR2 YYNGEE. The CDR3 consists of 13 residues. Trimming left V 0 bases short and J 7 bases short, with 7 bases between. CDR3 residues: CASSVGVGGELFF. CDR3 nucleotides: TGTGCCAGCAGCGTAGGGGTCGGCGGGGAGCTGTTTTTT.

The V and J genes are TRBV5-1 and TRBJ2-5, with D possibly matching TRBD2 (6 bases). Germline CDR1 is SGHRS and CDR2 is YFSETQ. The CDR3 runs to 15 residues. The V end lost 3 bases, the J end lost 4 bases, and 16 bases lay between the germline ends. CDR3 loop: CASSYSTSGGETQYF. CDR3 DNA sequence: TGCGCCAGCAGCTACTCGACTAGTGGGGGAGAGACCCAGTACTTC.

V gene TRBV30 combines with J gene TRBJ1-2, with D perhaps matching TRBD1 (6 bases). Germline V gene lookup returns CDR1 GTSNPN and CDR2 SVGIG (reference sequence). The CDR3 is 12 residues long. With 1 base removed from V and 6 bases from J, the gap between germline ends came to 9 bases. CDR3 nucleotides: TGTGCCTGGAGTGCGGGGGACAATGGCTACACCTTC. Translated: CAWSAGDNGYTF. The full variable domain, its missing parts supplied by reference TRBV30 and TRBJ1-2, is SQTIHQWPATLVQPVGSPLSLECTVEGTSNPNLYWYRQAAGRGLQLLFYSVGIGQISSEVPQNLSASRPQDRQFILSSKKLLLSDSGFYLCAWSAGDNGYTFGSGTRLTVV.

This chain links TRBV28 with TRBJ1-2, with a possible D match to TRBD1 (6 bases). Germline lookup yields CDR1 MDHEN and CDR2 SYDVKM. The CDR3 consists of 15 residues. The V end lost 6 bases, the J end lost 8 bases, and 22 bases lay between the germline ends. The CDR3 protein is CASRTPSTGLGGYTF. CDR3 bases: TGTGCCAGCAGGACCCCATCCACAGGGTTGGGCGGCTACACCTTC.

This clone was recorded once. This sequence joins TRBV28 and TRBJ2-7, with D maybe TRBD1 (6 bases). The germline V and J ends were trimmed by 3 bases and 4 bases, with 31 bases remaining between them. This CDR3 has 20 amino acids. Germline CDR1 and CDR2: MDHEN and SYDVKM. CDR3 sequence: CASSFYRDMRASKVSYEQYF. The CDR3 DNA is TGTGCCAGCAGTTTCTACCGGGACATGCGTGCATCGAAGGTTTCGTACGAGCAGTACTTC. Full variable domain (remainder filled in from reference TRBV28 and TRBJ2-7): DVKVTQSSRYLVKRTGEKVFLECVQDMDHENMFWYRQDPGLGLRLIYFSYDVKMKEKGDIPEGYSVSREKKERFSLILESASTNQTSMYLCASSFYRDMRASKVSYEQYFGPGTRLTVT.

The chain couples TRBV4-1 to TRBJ2-4; D unresolved. CDR1 MGHRA and CDR2 YSYEKL come from the germline V gene. V was cut by 0 bases and J by 2 bases, with 5 bases left in between. This CDR3 contains 14 residues. CDR3 nucleotide sequence: TGCGCCAGCAGCCAAGAAAATCCCAAAAACATTCAGTACTTC. Protein sequence: CASSQENPKNIQYF.

The chain has TRBV27 and TRBJ2-1; no reliable D call. V lost 0 bases, J lost 2 bases, and 11 bases lay in between. The CDR3 length is 16 residues. The germline CDR1 and CDR2 sequences are MNHEY and SMNVEV (reference sequence). CDR3 amino acids: CASSLSPGRAYNEQFF. CDR3 coding DNA: TGTGCCAGCAGTTTATCGCCCGGAAGGGCCTACAATGAGCAGTTCTTC.

As concerns this clone: The same CDR3 is also encoded by other DNA sequences in this sample. The chain carries TRBV27 and TRBJ2-7; D gene ambiguous. V lost 2 bases, J lost 4 bases, and 9 bases lay in between. Germline CDR1 and CDR2: MNHEY and SMNVEV (reference sequence). The CDR3 consists of 13 residues. DNA for the CDR3: TGTGCCAGCAGTTTACGTGGTTCTTACGAGCAGTACTTC. As protein: CASSLRGSYEQYF.

The V gene is TRBV11-3, the J gene TRBJ1-3; unclear D gene. The CDR3 loop spans 17 amino acids. The germline V and J ends were trimmed by 0 bases and 4 bases, with 16 bases remaining between them. The V gene's germline CDR1 is SGHNT and CDR2 YENEEA. The CDR3: CASSLDVWSGYGNTIYF. DNA for the CDR3: TGTGCCAGCAGCTTAGATGTATGGTCGGGGTACGGAAACACCATATATTTT.

The chain recombines TRBV21-1 with TRBJ2-7. TRBV21-1 is termed a pseudogene. The CDR3 consists of 16 residues. In DNA, the CDR3 is TGTGCCAGCAGCAAAGTATGGCCGGATCTCTCCTACGAGCAGTACTTC. Its protein product is CASSKVWPDLSYEQYF.

This chain joins TRBV7-2 and TRBJ2-7, with 9 nucleotides matching TRBD1. Germline assignment: CDR1 SGHTA and CDR2 FQGNSA. The CDR3 contains 15 residues. V dropped 5 bases and J dropped 9; count of bases not matched to a gene: 14. CDR3 sequence reads: CASSQRPGTGLVQYF. CDR3 DNA: TGTGCCAGCAGCCAGCGTCCCGGGACAGGGTTGGTGCAGTACTTC.

The V call is TRBV19, the J call TRBJ2-2; 10 nucleotides match TRBD2. This CDR3 has 17 amino acids. V shed 2 bases and J 2 bases; nucleotides not matched to a gene: 5. Germline lookup yields CDR1 LNHDA and CDR2 SQIVND (reference sequence). CDR3 region: CASSIQILAGNTGELFF. The CDR3 DNA is TGTGCCAGTAGTATACAAATACTAGCGGGAAACACCGGGGAGCTGTTTTTT. The whole variable domain, remainder taken from reference TRBV19 and TRBJ2-2, is DGGITQSPKYLFRKEGQNVTLSCEQNLNHDAMYWYRQDPGQGLRLIYYSQIVNDFQKGDIAEGYSVSREKKESFPLTVTSAQKNPTAFYLCASSIQILAGNTGELFFGEGSRLTVL.

J is TRBJ2-7 and V is TRBV28, with TRBD1 matching over 10 bases. In germline, CDR1 is MDHEN, CDR2 SYDVKM. The trim removed 2 bases at V and 5 bases at J, leaving 3 bases unmatched. The CDR3 runs 14 residues. The CDR3 region is CASSLRQGAHEQYF. DNA for the CDR3: TGTGCCAGCAGTTTAAGACAGGGGGCCCACGAGCAGTACTTC.

The rearrangement links TRBV6-1 to TRBJ2-1; no definite D call. The CDR3 covers 11 residues. V lost 3 bases, J lost 13 bases, and 10 bases lay in between. CDR1 is MNHNS, CDR2 SASEGT, per germline. CDR3 amino acids: CASSDLRIQFF. In nucleotides, the CDR3 is TGTGCCAGCAGTGATTTGAGGATCCAGTTCTTC.

This clone has more than one count but fewer than ten. The chain has TRBV30 and TRBJ1-2; D is unclear. The CDR3 is made up of 14 amino acids. The germline V gene has CDR1 GTSNPN and CDR2 SVGIG (reference sequence). The V end lost 3 bases, the J end lost 0 bases, and 11 bases lay between the germline ends. Here the CDR3 DNA reads TGTGCCTGGAGACGGTCCGTCACTAACTATGGCTACACCTTC. Protein product: CAWRRSVTNYGYTF.

CDR3 DNA: TGTGCCATCAGTGCCGGAACCTACGAGCAGTACTTC. Translating it yields CAISAGTYEQYF. The J gene is TRBJ2-7, the V gene TRBV10-3; the D is unclear. Trimming stripped 4 bases from V and 2 bases from J, with 6 bases between. Germline CDR1 is ENHRY and CDR2 is SYGVKD. The CDR3 covers 12 residues.

This clone was seen once. The chain links TRBV21-1 to TRBJ2-7; the DNA was not used to check the table's D call, TRBD2. TRBV21-1 is recorded as a pseudogene. This CDR3 region has 17 residues. The CDR3 reads CASSKELATSLTYEQYF. The CDR3 nucleotides are TGTGCCAGCAGCAAAGAACTAGCGACTTCCCTCACCTACGAGCAGTACTTC.

This clone came up a few times. This rearrangement joins TRBV9 to TRBJ2-5; 7 bases are a match to TRBD1. The DNA end is more similar to TRBJ2-7, so the J call may be wrong. The CDR3 spans 16 residues. CDR1 is SGDLS and CDR2 is YYNGEE in the germline V gene. Here the CDR3 reads CASSPRQGSLSYEQYF. CDR3 coding DNA: TGTGCCAGCAGCCCACGACAGGGCTCCCTTTCCTACGAGCAGTACTTC.

The rearrangement uses TRBV19 and TRBJ2-5, with D uncertain. This CDR3 contains 14 residues. Per germline, CDR1 LNHDA and CDR2 SQIVND (reference sequence). Between the trimmed V and J ends, which lost 1 base and 5 bases, there was a span of 11 bases. The CDR3 sequence: CASSIANFGETQYF. As DNA, the CDR3 is TGTGCCAGTAGTATAGCGAACTTTGGGGAGACCCAGTACTTC. Combining the CDR3 with reference TRBV19 and TRBJ2-5 gives the whole variable domain DGGITQSPKYLFRKEGQNVTLSCEQNLNHDAMYWYRQDPGQGLRLIYYSQIVNDFQKGDIAEGYSVSREKKESFPLTVTSAQKNPTAFYLCASSIANFGETQYFGPGTRLLVL.

This chain links TRBV9 with TRBJ2-5, with D possibly TRBD1 on 6 matching bases. V gave up 4 bases and J gave up 5 bases, with 15 bases separating them. The CDR3 is 14 amino acids. From germline, CDR1 is SGDLS and CDR2 YYNGEE. CDR3 sequence reads: CASSLQGRGETQYF. The CDR3 nucleotides read TGTGCCAGCAGCCTCCAGGGGCGTGGGGAGACCCAGTACTTC.

This chain uses TRBV28 with TRBJ1-4; the match to TRBD1 covers 8 bases. With V trimmed by 10 bases and J by 7 bases, 5 bases remained unmatched. Germline lookup yields CDR1 MDHEN and CDR2 SYDVKM. The CDR3 has 12 amino acids. CDR3 sequence (DNA): TGTGCCACCGAGGGACAGGCTGAAAAACTGTTTTTT. This sequence encodes CATEGQAEKLFF.